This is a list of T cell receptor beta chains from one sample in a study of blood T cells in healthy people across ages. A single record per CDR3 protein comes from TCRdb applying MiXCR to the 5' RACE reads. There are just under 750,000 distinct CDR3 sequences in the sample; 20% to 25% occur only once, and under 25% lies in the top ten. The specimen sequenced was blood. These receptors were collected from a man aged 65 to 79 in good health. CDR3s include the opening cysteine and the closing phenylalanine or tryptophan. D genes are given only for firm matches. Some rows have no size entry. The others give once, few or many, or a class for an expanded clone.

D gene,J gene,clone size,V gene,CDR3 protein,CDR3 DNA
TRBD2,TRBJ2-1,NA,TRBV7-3,CASSSSGRGNEQFF,TGTGCCAGCAGCTCTAGCGGGAGGGGGAATGAGCAGTTCTTC
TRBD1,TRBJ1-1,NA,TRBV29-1,CSVAPPTTGMNTEAFF,TGCAGCGTGGCACCTCCAACGACAGGGATGAACACTGAAGCTTTCTTT
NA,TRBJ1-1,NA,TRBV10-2,CASSGGRLNTEAFF,TGCGCCAGCAGCGGAGGACGGTTGAACACTGAAGCTTTCTTT
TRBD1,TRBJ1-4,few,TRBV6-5,CASADRVKREKLFF,TGTGCCTCGGCGGACAGGGTAAAAAGGGAAAAACTGTTTTTT
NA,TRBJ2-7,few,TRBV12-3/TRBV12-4,CASSGYREVIF,TGTGCCAGCAGTGGGTACAGGGAAGTAATCTTC
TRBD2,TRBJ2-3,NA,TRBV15,CATSKEFQLAGGTDTQYF,TGTGCCACCAGCAAAGAATTCCAGCTAGCGGGGGGCACAGATACGCAGTATTTT
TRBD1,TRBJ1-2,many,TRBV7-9,CASSTGVAGYTF,TGTGCCAGCAGCACAGGGGTGGCTGGCTACACCTTC
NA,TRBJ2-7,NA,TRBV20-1,CSALPGANHEQYF,TGCAGTGCCCTCCCTGGGGCAAACCACGAGCAGTACTTC
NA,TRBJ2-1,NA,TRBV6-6,CASSYSRGQEHNEQFF,TGTGCCAGCAGTTACTCGAGGGGTCAGGAGCACAATGAGCAGTTCTTC
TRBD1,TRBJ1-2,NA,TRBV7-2,CASSLTGQGAQGYTF,TGTGCCAGCAGCTTAACGGGACAGGGGGCGCAGGGCTACACCTTC
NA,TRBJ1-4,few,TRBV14,CASSQRSFEKLFF,TGTGCCAGCAGCCAAAGGTCTTTCGAAAAACTGTTTTTT